Presented here are 14 T cell receptor beta chains from one specimen sequenced in a study of cytomegalovirus exposure and HLA in healthy donors. PCR used 60 Vbeta primers and 13 Jbeta primers. This table comes from immunoSEQ multiplex PCR, and its TCRdb copy is limited to in-frame clones, with some not included. The repertoire holds 160,000 or so clones, with 80% as singletons. Material for sequencing was PBMCs. The receptor set was obtained from a man in his forties or fifties in good health and CMV-seronegative.

The chain is built from TRBV15 and TRBJ1-1; 7 nucleotides line up with TRBD1. V trimming: 1 base; J trimming: 3 bases; junction bases outside the gene matches: 26. Germline V lookup: CDR1 LNHNV, CDR2 YYDKDF (reference sequence). The CDR3 sequence is 22 residues long. In DNA form, the CDR3 reads TGTGCCACCAGCAGAGGAAGTCTGCTCGTACAGGGGCGGGAAGCATGGGACACTGAAGCTTTCTTT. It codes for CATSRGSLLVQGREAWDTEAFF.

This chain uses TRBV5-1 with TRBJ1-1, with D unclear. Germline V gene lookup returns CDR1 SGHRS and CDR2 YFSETQ. This CDR3 has 15 residues. The ends were cut back, 0 bases at V and 0 bases at J, with 9 bases in the middle. CDR3 protein: CASSLVVNMNTEAFF. CDR3 DNA: TGCGCCAGCAGCTTGGTCGTCAACATGAACACTGAAGCTTTCTTT.

The rearrangement uses TRBV27 and TRBJ2-1; TRBD1 might be the D (6 bases). The CDR3 contains 12 residues. V was shortened by 4 bases and J by 8 bases, with 9 bases between the two germline ends. Germline values: CDR1 MNHEY, CDR2 SMNVEV (reference sequence). CDR3 sequence reads: CASSSPGDEQFF. The CDR3, as DNA: TGTGCCAGCAGTTCCCCAGGGGATGAGCAGTTCTTC.

Comments on this clone: The sample carries other DNA sequences with the same CDR3. The rearrangement uses TRBV27 and TRBJ2-1; 14 bases are a match to TRBD2. The germline V gene has CDR1 MNHEY and CDR2 SMNVEV (reference sequence). Trimming at V came to 3 bases and at J to 7 bases, leaving 2 bases not matched to a gene. This CDR3 has 15 residues. The CDR3, as DNA: TGTGCCAGCAGTTTCGGACTAGCGGGGGGAAATGAGCAGTTCTTC. The encoded protein is CASSFGLAGGNEQFF.

The chain links TRBV19 to TRBJ1-3, with no clear D. Germline V gene data show CDR1 as LNHDA and CDR2 as SQIVND (reference sequence). V dropped 10 bases and J dropped 2 bases, with 9 bases sitting between them. This CDR3 contains 12 residues. The CDR3 DNA sequence: TGTGCCACCCCGGGTCCTGGAAACACCATATATTTT. Amino acid sequence: CATPGPGNTIYF.

The chain links TRBV28 to TRBJ2-7; D gene uncertain. This CDR3 comprises 15 residues. V lost 4 bases and J 0 bases, leaving 13 bases between the germline ends. Germline loops: CDR1 MDHEN, CDR2 SYDVKM. This CDR3 reads CASSSPRRLSYEQYF. As DNA, the CDR3 is TGTGCCAGCAGTTCTCCCCGGCGGCTCTCCTACGAGCAGTACTTC.

The chain combines TRBV6-1 with TRBJ2-3, with TRBD1 identical over 7 bases. CDR3 length: 14 amino acids. CDR1 MNHNS and CDR2 SASEGT come from the germline V gene. V shed 6 bases and J 2 bases; nucleotides not matched to a gene: 5. The CDR3 DNA follows: TGTGCCAGCAGGACAGGGATTGACACAGATACGCAGTATTTT. Translated: CASRTGIDTDTQYF.

The V and J genes are TRBV7-9 and TRBJ1-1, with 7 bases aligning to TRBD1. J was trimmed by 1 base and V by 5 bases; bases with no gene match: 7. In germline, CDR1 is SEHNR, CDR2 FQNEAQ (reference sequence). The CDR3 loop spans 15 amino acids. CDR3 sequence: CASSGPGTANTEAFF. CDR3 coding DNA: TGTGCCAGCAGCGGTCCCGGGACAGCGAACACTGAAGCTTTCTTT.

V gene TRBV7-9 combines with J gene TRBJ1-5; the D gene is possibly TRBD1 (5 bases). The germline V gene has CDR1 SEHNR and CDR2 FQNEAQ (reference sequence). This CDR3 comprises 15 residues. Trimming cost V 1 base and J 1 base, with 8 bases left between them. CDR3 loop: CASSLDPGSNQPQHF. The CDR3 coding sequence is TGTGCCAGCAGCTTAGATCCAGGGAGCAATCAGCCCCAGCATTTT.

CDR3 coding DNA: TGTGCCAGCTCACGTGGGACAGGGGGCAATCAGCCCCAGCATTTT. Translating it yields CASSRGTGGNQPQHF. The chain combines TRBV18 with TRBJ1-5, with 10 bases fitting TRBD1. Trimming at V came to 4 bases and at J to 2 bases, leaving 2 bases not matched to a gene. The CDR3 spans 15 residues. Germline V gives CDR1 KGHSH, CDR2 LQKENI.

The V gene is TRBV5-5, the J gene TRBJ1-2, with D perhaps TRBD1 (5 bases). The CDR3 runs 14 residues. V lost 3 bases and J 8 bases, leaving 17 bases between the germline ends. Germline lookup yields CDR1 SGHKS and CDR2 YYEKEE (reference sequence). CDR3 sequence: CASSWGPTTQGYTF. The CDR3 DNA reads as TGTGCCAGCAGCTGGGGCCCCACCACGCAGGGCTACACCTTC.

DNA of the CDR3: TGCAGCGCCCGAGGACAAGCCAGTGAAGCTTTCTTT. Translation gives CSARGQASEAFF. J is TRBJ1-1 and V is TRBV29-1; tentative D call: TRBD1 (5 bases). Germline V gene lookup returns CDR1 SQVTM and CDR2 ANQGSEA. The CDR3 length is 12 residues. V lost 7 bases and J 7 bases, leaving 16 bases between the germline ends.

This chain's CDR3 is CASSLIAGEETQYF. The CDR3 nucleotides are TGTGCCAGCAGCTTAATTGCGGGCGAAGAGACCCAGTACTTC. The chain links TRBV13 to TRBJ2-5, with a tentative D call TRBD2 (5 bases). Germline loops: CDR1 PRHDT, CDR2 FYEKMQ (reference sequence). The ends were cut back, 2 bases at V and 3 bases at J, with 10 bases in the middle. CDR3 size: 14 residues.

Comment on this clone: The junction departs from germline at one end; a sequencing error may be responsible. V is TRBV6-4 and J is TRBJ2-5; 8 nucleotides line up with TRBD1. CDR3 length: 14 residues. The germline V gene encodes CDR1 MRHNA and CDR2 SNTAGT. CDR3 loop: CASGETGEGKTQYF. The CDR3 nucleotides read TGTGCCAGCGGTGAGACAGGGGAAGGGAAGACCCAGTACTTC.